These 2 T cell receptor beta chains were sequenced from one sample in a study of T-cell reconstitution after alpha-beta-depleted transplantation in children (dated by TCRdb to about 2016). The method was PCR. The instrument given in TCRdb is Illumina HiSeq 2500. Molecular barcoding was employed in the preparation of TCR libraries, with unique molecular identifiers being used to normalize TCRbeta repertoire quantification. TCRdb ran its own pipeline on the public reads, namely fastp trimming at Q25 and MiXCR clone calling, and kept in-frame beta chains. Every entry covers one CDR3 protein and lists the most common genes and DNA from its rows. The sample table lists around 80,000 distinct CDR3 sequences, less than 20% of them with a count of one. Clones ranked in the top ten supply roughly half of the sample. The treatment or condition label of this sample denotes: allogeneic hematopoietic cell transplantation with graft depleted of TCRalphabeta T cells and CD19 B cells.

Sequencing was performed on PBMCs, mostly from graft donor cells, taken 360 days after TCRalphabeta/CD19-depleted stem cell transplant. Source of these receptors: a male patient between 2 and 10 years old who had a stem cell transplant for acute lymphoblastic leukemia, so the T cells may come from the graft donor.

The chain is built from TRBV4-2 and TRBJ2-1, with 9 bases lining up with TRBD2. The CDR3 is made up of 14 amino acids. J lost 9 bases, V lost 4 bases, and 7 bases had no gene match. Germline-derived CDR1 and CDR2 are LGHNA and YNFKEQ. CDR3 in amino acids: CASSRGLARGEQFF. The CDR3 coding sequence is TGTGCCAGCAGCCGGGGACTAGCTCGCGGTGAGCAGTTCTTC.

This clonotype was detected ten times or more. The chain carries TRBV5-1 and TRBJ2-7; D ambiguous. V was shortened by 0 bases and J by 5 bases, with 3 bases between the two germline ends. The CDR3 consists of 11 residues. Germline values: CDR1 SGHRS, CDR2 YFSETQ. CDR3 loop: CASSLVDEQYF. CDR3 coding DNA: TGCGCCAGCAGCTTGGTGGACGAGCAGTACTTC.